A single sample gave rise to the 26 T cell receptor beta chains below, sequenced in a study of OX40 agonist ivuxolimab in advanced cancers. Profiling relied on immunoSEQ multiplex PCR, and the TCRdb table lists in-frame clones only, not all of them. The repertoire includes approximately 100,000 clones, about nine tenths of them detected once, and over 0.3% sits in the top ten. Sequences were derived from CD4+ or CD8+ T cells sorted from blood, sampled in a trial of the OX40 agonist ivuxolimab. The receptor set was obtained from an adult with an advanced solid tumor such as melanoma, head and neck, liver or kidney cancer.

This clone was observed a handful of times. This chain links TRBV18 with TRBJ1-5; possible D gene TRBD1, 5 bases. Germline V gene sequence: CDR1 KGHSH, CDR2 LQKENI. V was cut by 2 bases and J by 2 bases, with 10 bases left in between. This CDR3 region has 15 residues. CDR3 DNA sequence: TGTGCCAGCTCACCATCAGGGAGAGGCAATCAGCCCCAGCATTTT. Translating it yields CASSPSGRGNQPQHF. Variable domain in full (rest from reference TRBV18 and TRBJ1-5): NAGVMQNPRHLVRRRGQEARLRCSPMKGHSHVYWYRQLPEEGLKFMVYLQKENIIDESGMPKERFSAEFPKEGPSILRIQQVVRGDSAAYFCASSPSGRGNQPQHFGDGTRLSIL.

J is TRBJ2-2 and V is TRBV7-2; 7 nucleotides align to TRBD1. Germline V gene sequence: CDR1 SGHTA, CDR2 FQGNSA. The CDR3 extends over 17 amino acids. J was trimmed by 6 bases and V by 1 base; bases with no gene match: 11. The CDR3 is CASSLVETGHYSGELFF. The CDR3 nucleotides read TGTGCCAGCAGCTTAGTGGAGACAGGGCATTACTCCGGGGAGCTGTTTTTT.

The CDR3 nucleotides read TGTGCCAGCTCACAGGGACAGCCCCGTCAGAATGAGCAGTTCTTC. Protein product: CASSQGQPRQNEQFF. The chain joins TRBV18 to TRBJ2-1; 7 bases agree with TRBD1. Germline V gives CDR1 KGHSH, CDR2 LQKENI. The CDR3 sequence is 15 residues long. V shed 4 bases and J 7 bases; nucleotides not matched to a gene: 10.

The gene calls are TRBV28 and TRBJ1-1, with 7 bases lining up with TRBD1. V was pared by 6 bases and J by 5 bases, with 12 bases of the junction left unmatched. This CDR3 has 15 residues. CDR1 and CDR2 (germline): MDHEN, SYDVKM. This CDR3 is CASSPIGAGGTEAFF. The DNA of the CDR3 is TGTGCCAGCAGCCCAATCGGGGCAGGGGGGACTGAAGCTTTCTTT.

The chain carries TRBV9 and TRBJ1-4; 7 bases match TRBD1. Germline trimming cut 4 bases from V and 5 bases from J; bases unmatched to any gene: 8. CDR3 length: 15 residues. The germline V gene encodes CDR1 SGDLS and CDR2 YYNGEE. The CDR3 here is CASSTGDIRNEKLFF. In DNA form, the CDR3 reads TGTGCCAGCAGCACAGGGGACATACGGAATGAAAAACTGTTTTTT.

The chain employs TRBV5-5 and TRBJ2-7; 8 positions agree with TRBD2. The V gene end was trimmed by 0 bases and the J gene end by 0 bases; junction bases not matched to a gene: 5. The CDR3 extends over 16 amino acids. CDR1 is SGHKS and CDR2 is YYEKEE in the germline V gene (reference sequence). In DNA form, the CDR3 reads TGTGCCAGCAGCTTGGAACTAGCGGCGAGCTCCTACGAGCAGTACTTC. This translates into CASSLELAASSYEQYF.

This chain joins TRBV5-1 and TRBJ2-1, with a tentative D call TRBD2 (5 bases). The V gene lost 5 bases and the J gene lost 7 bases, with 7 bases spanning the gap. The CDR3 loop spans 11 amino acids. The germline V gene has CDR1 SGHRS and CDR2 YFSETQ. The CDR3 DNA reads TGCGCCAGCAGTGACTATAATGAGCAGTTCTTC. Protein product: CASSDYNEQFF.

The CDR3 loop reads CASSLYRRSNQPQHF. In DNA form, the CDR3 reads TGTGCCAGCAGTTTATACCGCAGGTCGAATCAGCCCCAGCATTTT. V gene TRBV28 combines with J gene TRBJ1-5; D is unresolved. Looked up from germline, CDR1 is MDHEN and CDR2 is SYDVKM. V was shortened by 1 base and J by 4 bases, with 11 bases between the two germline ends. The CDR3 has 15 residues.

The genes are TRBV4-3 and TRBJ1-5; no clear D gene. Germline-derived CDR1 and CDR2 are LGHNA and YSLEER. CDR3 length: 13 residues. V was pared by 5 bases and J by 3 bases, with 8 bases between. The CDR3 loop is CASSSGFNQPQHF. CDR3 nucleotides: TGCGCCAGCAGCAGCGGATTCAATCAGCCCCAGCATTTT.

The gene calls are TRBV7-6 and TRBJ2-1; possibly TRBD2 for D (6 bases). The CDR3 spans 14 residues. V was shortened by 3 bases and J by 9 bases, with 15 bases between the two germline ends. The germline gives CDR1 SGHVS, CDR2 FNYEAQ. The CDR3 is CASSLGGGSSEQFF. The CDR3 DNA reads as TGTGCCAGCAGCTTGGGGGGAGGTAGCTCTGAGCAGTTCTTC.

The V gene is TRBV18, the J gene TRBJ2-2; no reliable D call. The CDR3 is 16 residues long. V lost 1 base, J lost 5 bases, and 14 bases lay in between. Germline assignment: CDR1 KGHSH and CDR2 LQKENI. In DNA form, the CDR3 reads TGTGCCAGCTCACCACTTAGAGACTTTGGAACCGGGGAGCTGTTTTTT. Protein product: CASSPLRDFGTGELFF.

The chain has TRBV11-2 and TRBJ2-1; the D is unclear. This CDR3 is 14 amino acids long. Germline V lookup: CDR1 SGHAT, CDR2 FQNNGV. Trimming shortened V by 2 bases and J by 10 bases, and 15 bases separated the two germline ends. CDR3 in amino acids: CASSLRPSGQEQFF. In DNA form, the CDR3 reads TGTGCCAGCAGCTTAAGGCCCTCTGGGCAGGAGCAGTTCTTC.

Comment on this clone: The sample contains more than one DNA sequence encoding this CDR3. The chain employs TRBV7-2 and TRBJ2-3, with 9 positions matching TRBD1. Germline-derived CDR1 and CDR2 are SGHTA and FQGNSA. Trimming removed 6 bases from V and 3 bases from J; junction bases left unmatched: 4. This CDR3 has 14 residues. The CDR3: CASSRDRGTDTQYF. The CDR3 DNA follows: TGTGCCAGCAGTCGAGACAGGGGGACAGATACGCAGTATTTT.

This chain connects TRBV9 to TRBJ2-3; D uncertain. CDR1 SGDLS and CDR2 YYNGEE come from the germline V gene. The CDR3 totals 16 residues. The V and J ends lost 0 bases and 0 bases respectively, with 11 bases between them. CDR3 loop: CASSVDPSPSTDTQYF. CDR3 sequence (DNA): TGTGCCAGCAGCGTAGACCCCTCCCCTAGCACAGATACGCAGTATTTT.

The rearrangement links TRBV28 to TRBJ2-7; D unclear. The CDR3 has 14 residues. V was pared by 1 base and J by 6 bases, with 13 bases between. Germline V gene sequence: CDR1 MDHEN, CDR2 SYDVKM. The CDR3 here is CASSLSGESCEQYF. The CDR3, as DNA: TGTGCCAGCAGTTTATCTGGGGAAAGTTGCGAGCAGTACTTC.

DNA for the CDR3: TGTGCCAGCAGCGGATCGGACAGGGAAGATAACTATGGCTACACCTTC. Protein: CASSGSDREDNYGYTF. The chain recombines TRBV21-1 with TRBJ1-2; the tabulated D call, TRBD1, remains unverified against the DNA. TRBV21-1 is assigned pseudogene status. The length of the CDR3 is 16 residues.

V gene TRBV11-2 combines with J gene TRBJ1-3; 8 bases align to TRBD1. The CDR3 runs to 17 residues. Germline V gives CDR1 SGHAT, CDR2 FQNNGV. Unmatched junction bases numbered 15, after V lost 5 bases and J lost 6 bases. In DNA, the CDR3 is TGTGCCAGCAGCCAAGGACGTCTGGGGACAGGCTCAAACACCATATATTTT. Its protein product is CASSQGRLGTGSNTIYF.

For the CDR3, the DNA is TGTGCCATCAGGGACCTTACAGGGATTGGAAACACCATATATTTT. Amino acids: CAIRDLTGIGNTIYF. The V call is TRBV10-3, the J call TRBJ1-3, with a weak D call TRBD1 (6 bases). From germline, CDR1 is ENHRY and CDR2 SYGVKD. This CDR3 is 15 amino acids long. The ends were cut back, 6 bases at V and 3 bases at J, with 15 bases in the middle.

Only one count was recorded for this clone. The chain is built from TRBV18 and TRBJ2-3, with TRBD1 matching over 9 bases. This CDR3 has 15 residues. Germline CDR1 and CDR2: KGHSH and LQKENI. With V trimmed by 4 bases and J by 6 bases, 8 bases remained unmatched. The CDR3 DNA reads as TGTGCCAGCTCACTACAGGGGGCGGTTGCTGATACGCAGTATTTT. It yields the protein CASSLQGAVADTQYF.

Details on this clone: The same CDR3 also results from other DNA sequences found in this sample. The chain joins TRBV7-2 to TRBJ2-3; a possible D gene is TRBD2 (6 bases). The CDR3 is 15 residues long. The V and J ends lost 0 bases and 2 bases respectively, with 9 bases between them. Germline V gives CDR1 SGHTA, CDR2 FQGNSA. The CDR3 spells CASSLAGGNTDTQYF. The CDR3 DNA is TGTGCCAGCAGCTTAGCGGGAGGCAACACAGATACGCAGTATTTT.

The V call is TRBV5-4, the J call TRBJ2-7; TRBD1 agrees at 7 bases. The CDR3 length is 16 residues. The V and J ends lost 0 bases and 2 bases, in that order; junction bases with no gene match: 8. Per the germline V gene, CDR1 is SGHNT and CDR2 is YYREEE (reference sequence). CDR3 residues: CASSLGSPTGAYEQYF. CDR3 nucleotide sequence: TGTGCCAGCAGCTTGGGGTCCCCCACAGGGGCCTACGAGCAGTACTTC.

The genes are TRBV11-1 and TRBJ2-7; 7 bases are shared with TRBD2. From germline, CDR1 is SGHAT and CDR2 FQDESV (reference sequence). The CDR3 is made up of 15 amino acids. V trimming: 6 bases; J trimming: 0 bases; junction bases outside the gene matches: 8. The CDR3 coding sequence is TGTGCCAGCAGGGTGACTAGCTTAACCTCCTACGAGCAGTACTTC. Its translation: CASRVTSLTSYEQYF.

As regards this clone: This same CDR3 is encoded by further DNA sequences in the sample. The chain carries TRBV5-1 and TRBJ2-1; D not resolved. Germline lookup yields CDR1 SGHRS and CDR2 YFSETQ. V gave up 0 bases and J gave up 4 bases, with 5 bases separating them. The CDR3 runs to 13 residues. The chain's CDR3 is CASSLDTYNEQFF. CDR3 nucleotide sequence: TGCGCCAGCAGCTTGGACACGTACAATGAGCAGTTCTTC.

The chain links TRBV18 to TRBJ2-1, with D hard to call. The CDR3 extends over 12 amino acids. Germline loops: CDR1 KGHSH, CDR2 LQKENI. V was clipped by 5 bases and J by 6 bases, with 8 bases between them. CDR3 region: CASSAAANEQFF. DNA for the CDR3: TGTGCCAGCTCAGCTGCCGCCAATGAGCAGTTCTTC. Supplemented by reference TRBV18 and TRBJ2-1, the full variable domain reads NAGVMQNPRHLVRRRGQEARLRCSPMKGHSHVYWYRQLPEEGLKFMVYLQKENIIDESGMPKERFSAEFPKEGPSILRIQQVVRGDSAAYFCASSAAANEQFFGPGTRLTVL.

This clone was seen once. J is TRBJ2-7 and V is TRBV7-2; tentatively, D is TRBD2 (5 bases). This CDR3 is 15 amino acids long. Trimming stripped 5 bases from V and 2 bases from J, with 16 bases between. Germline values: CDR1 SGHTA, CDR2 FQGNSA. CDR3 nucleotides: TGTGCCAGCAGCCAAAGTCGGGGAGAACCCTACGAGCAGTACTTC. Its translation is CASSQSRGEPYEQYF.

The genes are TRBV2 and TRBJ1-2; possibly TRBD1 for D (6 bases). Trimming took off 4 bases at V and 8 bases at J, with 17 bases between the two ends. This CDR3 has 14 amino acids. The germline V gene has CDR1 SNHLY and CDR2 FYNNEI. The CDR3 region has the DNA TGTGCCAGCAGTGCGGGTCCACAGGGTGTCGGCTACACCTTC. Translating it yields CASSAGPQGVGYTF.